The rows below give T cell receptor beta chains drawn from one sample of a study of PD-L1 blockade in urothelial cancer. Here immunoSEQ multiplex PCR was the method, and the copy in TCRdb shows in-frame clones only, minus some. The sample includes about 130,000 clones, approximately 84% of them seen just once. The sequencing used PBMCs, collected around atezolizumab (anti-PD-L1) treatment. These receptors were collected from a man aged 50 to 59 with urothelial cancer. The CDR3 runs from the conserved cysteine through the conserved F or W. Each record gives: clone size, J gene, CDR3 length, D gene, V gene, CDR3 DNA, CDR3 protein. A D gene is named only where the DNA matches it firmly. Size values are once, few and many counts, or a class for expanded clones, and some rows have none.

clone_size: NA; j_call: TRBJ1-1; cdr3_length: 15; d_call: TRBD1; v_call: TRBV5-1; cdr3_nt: TGCGCCAGCAGCAGTTCCGGGACAGAGAACACTGAAGCTTTCTTT; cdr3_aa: CASSSSGTENTEAFF
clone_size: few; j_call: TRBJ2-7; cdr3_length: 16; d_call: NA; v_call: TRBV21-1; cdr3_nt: TGTGCCAGCAGCACTGTCGAGCCAGCGGGAGTTTACGAGCAGTACTTC; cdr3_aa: CASSTVEPAGVYEQYF
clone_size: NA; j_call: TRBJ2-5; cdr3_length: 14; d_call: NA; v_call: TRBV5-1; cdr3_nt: TGCGCCAGCAGCTTGGTGCACAAGAGAGGGACCCAGTACTTC; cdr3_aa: CASSLVHKRGTQYF
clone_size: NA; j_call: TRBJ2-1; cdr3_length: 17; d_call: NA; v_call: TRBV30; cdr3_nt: TGTGCCTGGAGTAGGTTGGGGCGCAGGGGAGCCTACAATGAGCAGTTCTTC; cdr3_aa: CAWSRLGRRGAYNEQFF
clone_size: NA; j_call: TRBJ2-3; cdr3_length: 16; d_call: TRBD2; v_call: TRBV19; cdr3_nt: TGTGCCAGTAGTCGACTAGCGGGAGTCGGCGCAGATACGCAGTATTTT; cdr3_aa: CASSRLAGVGADTQYF
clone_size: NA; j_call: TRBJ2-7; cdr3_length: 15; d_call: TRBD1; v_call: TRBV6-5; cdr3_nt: TGTGCCAGCAGTTACACCGGACAGGGAACCTACGAGCAGTACTTC; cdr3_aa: CASSYTGQGTYEQYF
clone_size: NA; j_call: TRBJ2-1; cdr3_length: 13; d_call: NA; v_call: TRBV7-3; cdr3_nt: TGTGCCAGCAGCTTAAACCCCGGGGGTGAGCAGTTCTTC; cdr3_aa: CASSLNPGGEQFF
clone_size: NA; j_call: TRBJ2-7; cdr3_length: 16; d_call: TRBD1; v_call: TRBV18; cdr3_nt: TGTGCCAGCTCACCACAAGCAACAGGGGGAACGTACGAGCAGTACTTC; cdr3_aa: CASSPQATGGTYEQYF
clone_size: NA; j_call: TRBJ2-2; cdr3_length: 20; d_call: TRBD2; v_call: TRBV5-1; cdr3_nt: TGCGCCAGCAGCCGGACAGGGTCCAGCGGGAGGGACCCGAACACCGGGGAGCTGTTTTTT; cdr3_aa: CASSRTGSSGRDPNTGELFF
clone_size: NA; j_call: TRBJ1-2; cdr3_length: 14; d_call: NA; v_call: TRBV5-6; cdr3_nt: TGTGCCAGCACCGGGGGGGCGGGAAACTATGGCTACACCTTC; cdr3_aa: CASTGGAGNYGYTF
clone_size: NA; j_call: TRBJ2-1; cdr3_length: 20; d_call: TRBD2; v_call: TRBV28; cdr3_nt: TGTGCCAGCAGTCCGACCGGGACTAGCGGGAGGGCCGGCTCCTACAATGAGCAGTTCTTC; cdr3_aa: CASSPTGTSGRAGSYNEQFF
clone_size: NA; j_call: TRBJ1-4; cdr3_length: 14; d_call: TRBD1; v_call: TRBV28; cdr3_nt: TGTGCCAGCAGTTTTGTAGCAGGGGGTGAAAAACTGTTTTTT; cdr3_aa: CASSFVAGGEKLFF
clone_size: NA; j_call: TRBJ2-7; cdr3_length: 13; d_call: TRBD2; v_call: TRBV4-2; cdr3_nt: TGTGCCAGCAGCCAAGATTTTGGGGGACTATTATACTTC; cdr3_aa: CASSQDFGGLLYF
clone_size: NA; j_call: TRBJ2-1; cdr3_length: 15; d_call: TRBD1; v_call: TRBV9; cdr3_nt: TGTGCCAGCAGCGTAGTAGGGACAGGCCACAATGAGCAGTTCTTC; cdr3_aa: CASSVVGTGHNEQFF
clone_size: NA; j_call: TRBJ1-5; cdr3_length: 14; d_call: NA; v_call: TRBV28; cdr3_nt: TGTGCCAGCAGTTTATCGGGTTACGATCAGCCCCAGCATTTT; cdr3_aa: CASSLSGYDQPQHF
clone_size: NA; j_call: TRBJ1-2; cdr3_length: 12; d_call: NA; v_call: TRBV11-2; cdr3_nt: TGTGCCAGCAGAGCGCCGGGGGGTGGCTACACCTTC; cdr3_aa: CASRAPGGGYTF
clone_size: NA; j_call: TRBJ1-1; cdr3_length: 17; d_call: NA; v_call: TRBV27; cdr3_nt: TGTGCCAGCAGTCCGTTGGCCAGGGGAATAATGGGCACTGAAGCTTTCTTT; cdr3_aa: CASSPLARGIMGTEAFF
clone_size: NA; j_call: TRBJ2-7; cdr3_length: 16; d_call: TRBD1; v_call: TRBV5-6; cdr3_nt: TGTGCCAGCAGGCTGACAGGGGGCGTAAGGTCCTACGAGCAGTACTTC; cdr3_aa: CASRLTGGVRSYEQYF
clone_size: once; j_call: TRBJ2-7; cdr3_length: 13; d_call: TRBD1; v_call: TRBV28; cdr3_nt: TGTGCCAGCAGTTTATCCAGGGGGTACGAGCAGTACTTC; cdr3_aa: CASSLSRGYEQYF
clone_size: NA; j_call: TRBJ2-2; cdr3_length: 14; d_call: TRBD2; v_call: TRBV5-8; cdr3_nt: TGTGCCAGCTCCCCCGGGAGGGGCACCGGGGAGCTGTTTTTT; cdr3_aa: CASSPGRGTGELFF
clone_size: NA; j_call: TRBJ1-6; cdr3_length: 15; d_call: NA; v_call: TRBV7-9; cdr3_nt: TGTGCCAGCAGCTTAGTTCAGGGTGGGAATTCACCCCTCCACTTT; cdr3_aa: CASSLVQGGNSPLHF
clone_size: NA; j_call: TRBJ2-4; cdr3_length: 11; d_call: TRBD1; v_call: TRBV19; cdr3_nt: TGTGCCAGTGGGACAGAAAACATTCAGTACTTC; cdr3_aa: CASGTENIQYF
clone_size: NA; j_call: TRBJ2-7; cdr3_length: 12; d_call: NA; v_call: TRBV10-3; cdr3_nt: TGTGCCATCGAGGACACCGCCTACGAGCAGTACTTC; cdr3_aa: CAIEDTAYEQYF
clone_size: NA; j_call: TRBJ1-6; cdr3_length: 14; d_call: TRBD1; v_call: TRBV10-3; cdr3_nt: TGTGCCATCAGTGCCGACAGGGGAGGCTCACCCCTCCACTTT; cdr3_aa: CAISADRGGSPLHF
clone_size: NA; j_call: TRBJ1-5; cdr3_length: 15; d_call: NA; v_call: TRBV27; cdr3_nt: TGTGCCAGCAGTACCACCTACAGGACGGGTCAGCCCCAGCATTTT; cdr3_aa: CASSTTYRTGQPQHF
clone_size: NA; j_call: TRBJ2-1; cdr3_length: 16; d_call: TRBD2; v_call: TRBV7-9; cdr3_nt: TGTGCCAGCAGCCCGGGCGGGACTAGCGGGAGGGGTGAGCAGTTCTTC; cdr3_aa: CASSPGGTSGRGEQFF
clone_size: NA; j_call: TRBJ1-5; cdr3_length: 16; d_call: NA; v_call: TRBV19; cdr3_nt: TGTGCCAGTAGTATAGAGGGGGGGCATTTGGGACAGCCCCAGCATTTT; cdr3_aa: CASSIEGGHLGQPQHF
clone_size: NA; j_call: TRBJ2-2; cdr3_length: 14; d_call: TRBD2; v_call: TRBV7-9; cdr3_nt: TGTGCCAGCCCGGGGGGAGACGGAATAGGGGAGCTGTTTTTT; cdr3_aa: CASPGGDGIGELFF
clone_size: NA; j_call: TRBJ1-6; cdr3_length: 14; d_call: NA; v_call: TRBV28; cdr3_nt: TGTGCCAGCAGTCCCCTAGCGGGGTACTCACCCCTCCACTTT; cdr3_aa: CASSPLAGYSPLHF
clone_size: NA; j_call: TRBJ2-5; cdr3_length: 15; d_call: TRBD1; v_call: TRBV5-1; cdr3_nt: TGCGCCAGCCGACCGACAGGGCAGAACCAAGAGACCCAGTACTTC; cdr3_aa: CASRPTGQNQETQYF
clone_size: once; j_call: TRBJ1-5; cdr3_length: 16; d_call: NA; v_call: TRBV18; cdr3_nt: TGTGCCAGCTCACCCGCAACCAGGGGAGGCAATCAGCCCCAGCATTTT; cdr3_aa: CASSPATRGGNQPQHF
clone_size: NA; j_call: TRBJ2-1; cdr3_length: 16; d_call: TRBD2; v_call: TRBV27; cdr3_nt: TGTGCCAGCAGTTTTTTAGGGACTAGCGGCTACAATGAGCAGTTCTTC; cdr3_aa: CASSFLGTSGYNEQFF
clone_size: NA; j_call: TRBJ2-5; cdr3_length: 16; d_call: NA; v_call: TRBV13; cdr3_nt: TGTGCCAGCAGCTTATCTCGTTGGCCGTACCAAGAGACCCAGTACTTC; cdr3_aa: CASSLSRWPYQETQYF
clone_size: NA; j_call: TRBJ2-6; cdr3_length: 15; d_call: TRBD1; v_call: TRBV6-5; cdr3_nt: TGTGCCAGCAGTCTACAGGGGCTTAGGGCCAACGTCCTGACTTTC; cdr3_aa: CASSLQGLRANVLTF